The clone carrying this TCR beta chain was seen more than once but under ten times. Its antigen is not identified. The authors prepared the TCRbeta library with unique molecular identifiers. MiXCR was run by TCRdb on the PCR reads, yielding one entry per CDR3 protein. The repertoire includes about 17,000 distinct CDR3 sequences, roughly an eighth of them detected once, and 70% to 80% sits in the top ten. This entry is derived from a study of T-cell reconstitution after alpha-beta-depleted transplantation in children. Regarding the study as a whole: The authors attributed T-cell counts and diversity one year after transplant mostly to newly produced T cells. Several hundred expanded graft clones reportedly supplied alpha-beta T cells about two months after transplant.

The CDR3 covers 12 residues. J lost 7 bases, V lost 5 bases, and 2 bases had no gene match. The sequencing used PBMCs, mostly from graft donor cells, collected 180 days after TCRalphabeta/CD19-depleted stem cell transplant. The chain joins TRBV12-3 or TRBV12-4 to TRBJ2-1; 7 bases fit TRBD2. This TCR came from a boy in the first two years of life who had a stem cell transplant for Wiskott-Aldrich syndrome, so the T cells may come from the graft donor. The CDR3 region is CASSRAGNEQFF. DNA of the CDR3: TGTGCCAGCAGTCGAGCGGGAAATGAGCAGTTCTTC.